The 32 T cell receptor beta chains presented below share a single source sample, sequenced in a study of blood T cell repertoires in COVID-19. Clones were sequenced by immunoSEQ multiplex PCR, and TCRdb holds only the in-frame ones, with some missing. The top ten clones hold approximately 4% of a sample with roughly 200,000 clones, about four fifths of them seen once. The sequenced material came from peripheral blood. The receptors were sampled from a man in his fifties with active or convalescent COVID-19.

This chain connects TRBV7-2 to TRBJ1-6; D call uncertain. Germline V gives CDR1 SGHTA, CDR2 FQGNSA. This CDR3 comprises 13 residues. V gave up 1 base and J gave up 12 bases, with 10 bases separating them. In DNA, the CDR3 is TGTGCCAGCAGCTTAGAAGGCCCGGGACCCCTCCACTTT. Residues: CASSLEGPGPLHF.

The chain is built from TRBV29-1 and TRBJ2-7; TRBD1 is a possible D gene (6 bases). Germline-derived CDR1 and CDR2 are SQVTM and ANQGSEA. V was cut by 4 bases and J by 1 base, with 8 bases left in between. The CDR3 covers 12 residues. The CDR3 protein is CSVVGQSYEQYF. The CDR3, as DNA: TGCAGCGTTGTCGGACAGTCCTACGAGCAGTACTTC.

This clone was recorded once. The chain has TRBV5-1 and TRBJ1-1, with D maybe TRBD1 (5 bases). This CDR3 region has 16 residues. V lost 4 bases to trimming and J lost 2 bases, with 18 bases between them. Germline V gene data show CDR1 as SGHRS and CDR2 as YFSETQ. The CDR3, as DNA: TGCGCCAGCAGCGGAGGGGATCGGTTTCAAAACACTGAAGCTTTCTTT. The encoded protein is CASSGGDRFQNTEAFF.

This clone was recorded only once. This chain's CDR3 is CASSPEGLHEQYF. As DNA, the CDR3 is TGTGCCAGCTCACCTGAGGGCCTCCACGAGCAGTACTTC. The chain links TRBV18 to TRBJ2-7, with D possibly TRBD2 on 5 matching bases. V was cut by 3 bases and J by 5 bases, with 11 bases left in between. From germline, CDR1 is KGHSH and CDR2 LQKENI. The CDR3 has 13 amino acids. Combining the CDR3 with reference TRBV18 and TRBJ2-7 gives the whole variable domain NAGVMQNPRHLVRRRGQEARLRCSPMKGHSHVYWYRQLPEEGLKFMVYLQKENIIDESGMPKERFSAEFPKEGPSILRIQQVVRGDSAAYFCASSPEGLHEQYFGPGTRLTVT.

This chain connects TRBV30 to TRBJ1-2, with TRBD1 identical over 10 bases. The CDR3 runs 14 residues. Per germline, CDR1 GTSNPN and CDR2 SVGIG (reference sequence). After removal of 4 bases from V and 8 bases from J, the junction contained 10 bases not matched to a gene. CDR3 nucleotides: TGTGCCTGGACCCGATTCGGGACAGGGGAGGGCTACACCTTC. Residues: CAWTRFGTGEGYTF.

In DNA, the CDR3 is TGTGCCTGGAGTGTACGAGGGTCCTCCTACGAGCAGTACTTC. This gives the protein CAWSVRGSSYEQYF. This chain connects TRBV30 to TRBJ2-7; D is possibly TRBD2 (5 bases). From germline, CDR1 is GTSNPN and CDR2 SVGIG (reference sequence). Trimming removed 0 bases from V and 0 bases from J, with 9 bases in between. CDR3 size: 14 residues. The whole variable domain, remainder taken from reference TRBV30 and TRBJ2-7, is SQTIHQWPATLVQPVGSPLSLECTVEGTSNPNLYWYRQAAGRGLQLLFYSVGIGQISSEVPQNLSASRPQDRQFILSSKKLLLSDSGFYLCAWSVRGSSYEQYFGPGTRLTVT.

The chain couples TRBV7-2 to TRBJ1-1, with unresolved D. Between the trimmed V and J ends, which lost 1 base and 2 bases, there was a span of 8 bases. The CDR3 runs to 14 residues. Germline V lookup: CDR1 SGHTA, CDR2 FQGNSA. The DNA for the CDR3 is TGTGCCAGCAGCTTAGAGTACTTTAACACTGAAGCTTTCTTT. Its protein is CASSLEYFNTEAFF.

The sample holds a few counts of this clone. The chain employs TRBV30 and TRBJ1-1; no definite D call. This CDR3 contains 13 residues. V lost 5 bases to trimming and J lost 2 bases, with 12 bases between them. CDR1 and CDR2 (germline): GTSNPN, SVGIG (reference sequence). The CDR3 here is CAWRSTINTEAFF. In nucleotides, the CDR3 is TGTGCCTGGCGATCTACCATCAACACTGAAGCTTTCTTT.

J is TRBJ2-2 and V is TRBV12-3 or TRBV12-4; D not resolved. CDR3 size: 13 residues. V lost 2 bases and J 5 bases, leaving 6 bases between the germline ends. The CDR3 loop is CASSLRRTGELFF. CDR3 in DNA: TGTGCCAGCAGTTTAAGGCGGACCGGGGAGCTGTTTTTT.

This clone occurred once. CDR3 nucleotides: TGTGCCAGCAGTTTAGGTAGGGAGGACGAGCAGTACTTC. Translating gives CASSLGREDEQYF. The V gene is TRBV12-3 or TRBV12-4, the J gene TRBJ2-7, with D possibly TRBD2 on 6 matching bases. The CDR3 totals 13 residues. Trimming took 1 base from V and 5 from J, leaving 9 bases between them.

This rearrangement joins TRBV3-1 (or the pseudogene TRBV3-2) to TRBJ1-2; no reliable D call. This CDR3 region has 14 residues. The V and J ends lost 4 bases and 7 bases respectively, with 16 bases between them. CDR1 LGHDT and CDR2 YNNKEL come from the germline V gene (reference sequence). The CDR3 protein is CASSLSRRVGGYTF. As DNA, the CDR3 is TGTGCCAGCAGCCTATCCCGGAGGGTTGGTGGCTACACCTTC.

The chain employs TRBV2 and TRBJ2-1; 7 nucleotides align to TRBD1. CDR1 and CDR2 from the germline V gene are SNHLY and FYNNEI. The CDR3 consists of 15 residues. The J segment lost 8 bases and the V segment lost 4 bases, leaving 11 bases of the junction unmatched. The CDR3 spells CASSATLGGAYEQFF. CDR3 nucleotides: TGTGCCAGCAGTGCCACCCTAGGGGGCGCTTATGAGCAGTTCTTC.

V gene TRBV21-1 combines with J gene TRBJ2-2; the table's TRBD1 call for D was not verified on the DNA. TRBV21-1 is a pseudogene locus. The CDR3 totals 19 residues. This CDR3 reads CASSKVHPGGTGDTGELFF. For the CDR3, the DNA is TGTGCCAGCAGCAAAGTCCACCCCGGTGGGACAGGGGACACCGGGGAGCTGTTTTTT.

CDR3 loop: CASSNRDFQETQYF. In nucleotides, the CDR3 is TGTGCCAGCAGTAACCGGGACTTTCAAGAGACCCAGTACTTC. This chain links TRBV6-2 or TRBV6-3 with TRBJ2-5; the D gene is possibly TRBD2 (6 bases). Germline CDR1 MNHEY, CDR2 SVGEGT. The CDR3 has 14 residues. V gave up 5 bases and J gave up 2 bases, with 12 bases separating them.

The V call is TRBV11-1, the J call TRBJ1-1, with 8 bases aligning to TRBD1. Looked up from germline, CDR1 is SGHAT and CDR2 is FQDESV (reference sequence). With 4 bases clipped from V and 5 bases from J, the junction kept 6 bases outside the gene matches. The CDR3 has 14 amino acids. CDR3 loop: CASSSQGAQTEAFF. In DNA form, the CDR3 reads TGTGCCAGCAGCTCTCAGGGGGCGCAGACTGAAGCTTTCTTT.

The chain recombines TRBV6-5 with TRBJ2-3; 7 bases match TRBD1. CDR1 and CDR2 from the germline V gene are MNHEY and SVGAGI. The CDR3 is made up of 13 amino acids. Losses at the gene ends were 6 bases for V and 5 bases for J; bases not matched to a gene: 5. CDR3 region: CASRTTGLDTQYF. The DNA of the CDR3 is TGTGCCAGCAGGACGACAGGGTTAGATACGCAGTATTTT.

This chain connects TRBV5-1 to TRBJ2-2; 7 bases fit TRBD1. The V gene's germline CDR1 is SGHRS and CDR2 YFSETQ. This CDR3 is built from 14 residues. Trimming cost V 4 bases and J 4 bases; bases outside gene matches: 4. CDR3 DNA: TGCGCCAGCAGCCGTACAGGGGCCACCGGGGAGCTGTTTTTT. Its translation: CASSRTGATGELFF. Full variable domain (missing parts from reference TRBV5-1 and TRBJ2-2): KAGVTQTPRYLIKTRGQQVTLSCSPISGHRSVSWYQQTPGQGLQFLFEYFSETQRNKGNFPGRFSGRQFSNSRSEMNVSTLELGDSALYLCASSRTGATGELFFGEGSRLTVL.

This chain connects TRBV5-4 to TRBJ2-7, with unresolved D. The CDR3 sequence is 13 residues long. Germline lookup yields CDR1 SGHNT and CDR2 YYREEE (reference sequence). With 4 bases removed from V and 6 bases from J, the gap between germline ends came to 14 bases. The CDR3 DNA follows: TGTGCCAGCAGCGACTCCCGAGGCTTCGAGCAGTACTTC. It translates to CASSDSRGFEQYF.

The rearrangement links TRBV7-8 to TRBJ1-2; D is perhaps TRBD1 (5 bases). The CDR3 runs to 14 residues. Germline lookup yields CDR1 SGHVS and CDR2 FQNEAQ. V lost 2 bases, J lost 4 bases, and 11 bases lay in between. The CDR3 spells CASSLSDSRYGYTF. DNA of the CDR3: TGTGCCAGCAGCTTATCAGACAGTCGCTATGGCTACACCTTC.

The CDR3 here is CASTDRDYNSPLHF. As DNA, the CDR3 is TGTGCCAGCACCGACAGGGATTATAATTCACCCCTCCACTTT. The genes are TRBV2 and TRBJ1-6, with 7 bases matching TRBD1. J gave up 4 bases and V 7 bases, and 4 bases lay outside the gene matches. From germline, CDR1 is SNHLY and CDR2 FYNNEI. The CDR3 runs 14 residues.

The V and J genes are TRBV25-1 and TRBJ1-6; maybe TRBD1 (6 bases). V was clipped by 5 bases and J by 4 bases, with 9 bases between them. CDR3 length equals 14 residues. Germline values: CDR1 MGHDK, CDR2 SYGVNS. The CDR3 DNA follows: TGTGCCAGCAGTTTCGGACAGTATAATTCACCCCTCCACTTT. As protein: CASSFGQYNSPLHF.

The CDR3 DNA reads as TGCGCCAGCAGAGCCGGGACTAGAAAGGGGGATGAGCAGTTCTTC. Its protein product is CASRAGTRKGDEQFF. The V and J genes are TRBV10-1 and TRBJ2-1, with TRBD2 identical over 8 bases. Germline V gene data show CDR1 as WNHNN and CDR2 as SYGVQD (reference sequence). This CDR3 has 15 amino acids. The V gene end was trimmed by 6 bases and the J gene end by 8 bases; junction bases not matched to a gene: 12.

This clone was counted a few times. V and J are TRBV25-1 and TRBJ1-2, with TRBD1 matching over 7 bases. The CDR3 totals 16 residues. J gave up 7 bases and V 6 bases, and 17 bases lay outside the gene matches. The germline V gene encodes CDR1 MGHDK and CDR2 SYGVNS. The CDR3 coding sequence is TGTGCCAGCAGCCATAGTTCGCTCGACAGGGCGAGTGGCTACACCTTC. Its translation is CASSHSSLDRASGYTF.

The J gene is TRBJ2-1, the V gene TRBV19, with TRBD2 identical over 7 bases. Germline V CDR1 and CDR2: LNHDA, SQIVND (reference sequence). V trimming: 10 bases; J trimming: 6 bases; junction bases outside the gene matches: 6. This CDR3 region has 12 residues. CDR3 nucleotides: TGTGCCACCCAGTGGGGGGGCAATGAGCAGTTCTTC. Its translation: CATQWGGNEQFF.

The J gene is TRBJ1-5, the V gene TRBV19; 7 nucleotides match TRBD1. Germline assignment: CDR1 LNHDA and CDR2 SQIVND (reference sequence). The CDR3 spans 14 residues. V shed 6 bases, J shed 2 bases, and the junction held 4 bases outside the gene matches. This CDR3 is CASSNRGGNQPQHF. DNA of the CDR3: TGTGCCAGTAGCAACAGGGGAGGCAATCAGCCCCAGCATTTT.

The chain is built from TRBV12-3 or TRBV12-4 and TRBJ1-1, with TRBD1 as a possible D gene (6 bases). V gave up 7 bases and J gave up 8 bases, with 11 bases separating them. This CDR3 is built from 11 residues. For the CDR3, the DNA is TGTGCCAGCAACAAAGGACAGGAAGCTTTCTTT. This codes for CASNKGQEAFF.

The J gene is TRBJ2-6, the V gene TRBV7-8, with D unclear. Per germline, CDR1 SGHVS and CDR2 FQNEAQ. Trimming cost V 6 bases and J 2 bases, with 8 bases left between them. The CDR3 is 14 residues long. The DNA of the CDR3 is TGTGCCAGCAGTTTCTTTACTGGGGCCAACGTCCTGACTTTC. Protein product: CASSFFTGANVLTF.

The CDR3, as DNA: TGTGCCACCAGCAGAGGAGGTACCGGGGAGCTGTTTTTT. It yields the protein CATSRGGTGELFF. The genes are TRBV15 and TRBJ2-2; D is ambiguous. CDR1 is LNHNV and CDR2 is YYDKDF in the germline V gene (reference sequence). With 1 base removed from V and 5 bases from J, the gap between germline ends came to 5 bases. This CDR3 spans 13 amino acids.

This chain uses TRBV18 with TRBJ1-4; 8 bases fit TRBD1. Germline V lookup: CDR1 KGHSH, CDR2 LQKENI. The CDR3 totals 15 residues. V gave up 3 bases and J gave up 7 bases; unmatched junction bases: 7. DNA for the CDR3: TGTGCCAGCTCACCCACGACAGGGGTCTTTGAAAAACTGTTTTTT. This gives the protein CASSPTTGVFEKLFF.

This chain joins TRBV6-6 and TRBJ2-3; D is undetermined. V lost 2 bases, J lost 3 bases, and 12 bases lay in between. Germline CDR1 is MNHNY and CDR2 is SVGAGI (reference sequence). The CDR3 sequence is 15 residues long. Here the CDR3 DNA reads TGTGCCAGCAGTTACACTGGAGTGGTGACAGATACGCAGTATTTT. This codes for CASSYTGVVTDTQYF.

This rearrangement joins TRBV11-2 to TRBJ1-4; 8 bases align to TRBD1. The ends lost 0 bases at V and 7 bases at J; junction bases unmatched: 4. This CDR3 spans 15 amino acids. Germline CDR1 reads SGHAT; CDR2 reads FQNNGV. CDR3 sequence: CASSLDSGGGEKLFF. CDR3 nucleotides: TGTGCCAGCAGCTTAGACTCAGGGGGCGGTGAAAAACTGTTTTTT.

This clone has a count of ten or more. The CDR3 region is CASMGQGYYEQYF. The CDR3 DNA reads TGTGCCAGCATGGGACAGGGTTATTACGAGCAGTACTTC. The V call is TRBV6-6, the J call TRBJ2-7; 9 bases are a match to TRBD1. CDR3 length: 13 amino acids. The V segment lost 7 bases and the J segment 4 bases; nucleotides outside the gene matches: 5. The V gene's germline CDR1 is MNHNY and CDR2 SVGAGI (reference sequence).